This T cell receptor beta chain was found in a study of OX40 agonist ivuxolimab in advanced cancers. Context from the whole study: Ivuxolimab, which targeted the costimulatory receptor OX40 (CD134), was an agonistic, fully human IgG2 monoclonal antibody. Intravenous ivuxolimab was administered to patients every 2 weeks at six dose levels: 0.01, 0.1, 0.3, 1.5, 3 and 10 mg/kg. Of the roughly 54 dose-escalation patients, hepatocellular carcinoma was present in around 19, melanoma in roughly 15, renal cell carcinoma in 9 and head and neck cancer in 9. A male proportion of 75% to 85% and a mean age of around 60 years, ranging from roughly 23 to 90, were recorded for the dose-escalation cohort. Prior anti-PD-1, anti-PD-L1 or anti-CTLA-4 therapy was permitted, and 30% to 45% of dose-escalation patients had received checkpoint inhibitors. Three dose-escalation patients achieved partial responses, one with hepatocellular carcinoma and two with cutaneous melanoma. Peripheral TCRbeta sequencing was intended to test whether TCR sequence diversity was altered and clonal T-cell expansion was caused by ivuxolimab. The paper covers the monotherapy dose-escalation part of the phase I ivuxolimab trial, which included N of about 50 patients. Paper-wide results and their limitations: On average, CD8+ T cells showed more expanded clones than CD4+ T cells after ivuxolimab. In the 0.1-3.0 mg/kg groups, partial responders had among the lowest normalized peripheral clonal expansion, particularly in CD8+ T cells. Low levels of normalized T-cell clonal expansion were also shown by some nonresponding patients. The antigen specificity of the peripheral T cells that underwent clonal expansion was not determined. At doses from 0.1 to 3.0 mg/kg, clonal expansion was seen in both CD4+ and CD8+ blood T cells between baseline and week 6.

CDR1 and CDR2, looked up from the germline V gene, are SGHTS and YDEGEE. From its cysteine to its phenylalanine, the CDR3 spans 13 amino acids. The retained sequence is limited to the CDR3, 39 bases, with the frame set at the first base. Cut back by 4 bases and 9 bases, the V and J ends lie 14 bases apart. Patients with a history of autoimmune disease or receiving systemic immunosuppression were excluded from the trial. Peripheral blood for TCR sequencing was collected from all dose cohorts at baseline, on cycle 4 day 1, and on cycle 7 day 1. The samples were taken from a phase I, first-in-human, multicenter, open-label dose-escalation trial of ivuxolimab. The trial enrolled adults with locally advanced or metastatic head and neck squamous cell, hepatocellular, melanoma or renal cell carcinoma. Before TCR sequencing, CD4+ and CD8+ T cells were separately sorted from peripheral blood. Genomic DNA was extracted from sorted cells for sequencing of the TCRbeta CDR3 region. TCRbeta CDR3 regions were sequenced using the immunoSEQ Assay. TCRdb stores this immuneACCESS table with in-frame sequences only. Part of the clones is absent; in the studies checked, under half of the shortfall reflects unresolved V genes, and no reason is known for the rest. This sample is represented by around 86,000 clones; more than 80% of them were singletons. Under 3.5% of the sample rests with the top ten.

Comment on this clone: Its antigen specificity is not known. Per-base quality was not reported, and no clone a single base away is much larger than it.

The sequence joins TRBV5-8 to TRBJ2-1; no D gene can be assigned with confidence. The sequence came from an adult with an advanced solid tumor such as melanoma, head and neck, liver or kidney cancer. The sequences come from CD4+ or CD8+ T cells sorted from blood, collected in a trial of the OX40 agonist ivuxolimab. The CDR3 is CASSGSLDREQFF. The DNA sequence is as follows: TGTGCCAGCAGCGGCTCGTTAGACCGTGAGCAGTTCTTC. The full variable domain, completed from the reference TRBV5-8 and TRBJ2-1 proteins outside the CDR3, reads EAGVTQSPTHLIKTRGQQATLRCSPISGHTSVYWYQQALGLGLQFLLWYDEGEERNRGNFPPRFSGRQFPNYSSELNVNALELEDSALYLCASSGSLDREQFFGPGTRLTVL.